The 31 T cell receptor beta chains below all came from one sample that was sequenced in a study of T-cell reconstitution after alpha-beta-depleted transplantation in children. Unique molecular identifiers were used in preparing the TCRbeta library. TCRdb analysed the PCR reads with MiXCR anew, one entry per CDR3 protein. The data hold 150,000 to 200,000 distinct CDR3 sequences, with 6% to 7% observed a single time. The sample consisted of PBMCs from the stem cell graft donor, taken from the stem cell graft. The receptors come from a human donor who donated a stem cell graft to a child with Wiskott-Aldrich syndrome.

This clonotype was counted many times. V usage is TRBV12-3 or TRBV12-4 and J usage is TRBJ2-2; the D call may be TRBD1 or TRBD2 (5 bases each). Trimming left V 11 bases short and J 7 bases short, with 23 bases between. The CDR3 runs 15 residues. The CDR3 spells CASNGEGKGVGELFF. The CDR3 DNA reads TGTGCCTCAAACGGCGAGGGGAAAGGGGTCGGGGAGCTGTTTTTT.

The table lists this clonotype with many counts. The chain combines TRBV18 with TRBJ2-6; D may be TRBD1 (5 bases). V lost 8 bases and J 2 bases, leaving 7 bases between the germline ends. Germline CDR1 reads KGHSH; CDR2 reads LQKENI. The CDR3 spans 13 residues. The CDR3 coding sequence is TGTGCCAGCAAACAGGCTGGGGCCAACGTCCTGACTTTC. This sequence encodes CASKQAGANVLTF.

V gene TRBV30 combines with J gene TRBJ1-1; D is ambiguous. CDR1 is GTSNPN, CDR2 SVGIG, per germline (reference sequence). The CDR3 has 12 amino acids. V lost 4 bases, J lost 11 bases, and 17 bases lay in between. As DNA, the CDR3 is TGTGCCTGGAAACGCGAACCTGGTCGGGCTTTCTTT. This codes for CAWKREPGRAFF.

The chain combines TRBV2 with TRBJ1-1; D unresolved. V lost 2 bases, J lost 1 base, and 8 bases lay in between. CDR3 length: 14 amino acids. CDR1 and CDR2 from the germline V gene are SNHLY and FYNNEI. For the CDR3, the DNA is TGTGCCAGCAGTGAATGGCGTCAGAACACTGAAGCTTTCTTT. It is translated as CASSEWRQNTEAFF. The entire variable domain, with the rest obtained from reference TRBV2 and TRBJ1-1, is as follows: EPEVTQTPSHQVTQMGQEVILRCVPISNHLYFYWYRQILGQKVEFLVSFYNNEISEKSEIFDDQFSVERPDGSNFTLKIRSTKLEDSAMYFCASSEWRQNTEAFFGQGTRLTVV.

This chain connects TRBV5-1 to TRBJ1-1; D is undetermined. V was clipped by 0 bases and J by 6 bases, with 15 bases between them. The germline CDR1 and CDR2 sequences are SGHRS and YFSETQ. The CDR3 totals 15 residues. The CDR3 DNA reads as TGCGCCAGCAGCTTGGCATCCGGGATCGGGGCTGAAGCTTTCTTT. Translated, it gives CASSLASGIGAEAFF.

In this sample, this clonotype turned up many times. This chain uses TRBV5-1 with TRBJ2-4; TRBD1 agrees at 8 bases. Unmatched junction bases numbered 12, after V lost 2 bases and J lost 11 bases. Germline V gene data show CDR1 as SGHRS and CDR2 as YFSETQ. The CDR3 has 15 residues. The CDR3 is CASSLTWDRTSFQYF. Here the CDR3 DNA reads TGCGCCAGCAGCTTAACTTGGGACAGGACCTCCTTTCAGTACTTC.

This chain connects TRBV11-3 to TRBJ1-1; D not resolved. Trimming left V 2 bases short and J 5 bases short, with 9 bases between. The CDR3 has 13 amino acids. Looked up from germline, CDR1 is SGHNT and CDR2 is YENEEA. The CDR3 loop reads CASSLRRETEAFF. The CDR3 DNA follows: TGTGCCAGCAGCTTAAGAAGGGAGACTGAAGCTTTCTTT.

This clonotype showed up many times. V gene TRBV20-1 combines with J gene TRBJ2-1, with a possible D match to TRBD2 (5 bases). The V gene's germline CDR1 is DFQATT and CDR2 SNEGSKA (reference sequence). Trimming shortened V by 3 bases and J by 9 bases, and 9 bases separated the two germline ends. This CDR3 region has 11 residues. The chain's CDR3 is CSASRLSEQFF. CDR3 nucleotides: TGCAGTGCTAGCCGACTAAGTGAGCAGTTCTTC.

This clonotype was found many times. The rearrangement links TRBV7-2 to TRBJ2-5; D possibly corresponds to TRBD2 (6 bases). Trimming removed 2 bases at V and 2 bases at J, with 12 bases between. Germline CDR1 is SGHTA and CDR2 is FQGNSA. This CDR3 region has 15 residues. CDR3 sequence (DNA): TGTGCCAGCAGCTTAATTGCGGGGCAACAAGAGACCCAGTACTTC. Amino acids: CASSLIAGQQETQYF.

V is TRBV19 and J is TRBJ2-1; 8 bases are a match to TRBD2. The CDR3 totals 15 residues. V lost 5 bases to trimming and J lost 6 bases; unmatched junction nucleotides: 9. The germline CDR1 and CDR2 sequences are LNHDA and SQIVND (reference sequence). In nucleotides, the CDR3 is TGTGCCAGTAGTTTAGCGGGACACCCCTTCAATGAGCAGTTCTTC. As protein: CASSLAGHPFNEQFF.

This clonotype was seen at least ten times. This rearrangement joins TRBV20-1 to TRBJ2-7; D may be TRBD1 (5 bases). The CDR3 sequence is 14 residues long. V gave up 3 bases and J gave up 0 bases, with 12 bases separating them. CDR1 is DFQATT and CDR2 is SNEGSKA in the germline V gene (reference sequence). The CDR3 sequence: CSARGPSSSYEQYF. The CDR3 region has the DNA TGCAGTGCTAGGGGGCCGTCCAGCTCCTACGAGCAGTACTTC.

Ten or more counts support this clonotype. V gene TRBV5-1 combines with J gene TRBJ2-5; D might be TRBD1 (6 bases). This CDR3 contains 13 residues. Trimming removed 8 bases from V and 2 bases from J, with 13 bases in between. Per the germline V gene, CDR1 is SGHRS and CDR2 is YFSETQ. The CDR3 sequence: CASSRDTQETQYF. In nucleotides, the CDR3 is TGCGCCAGTTCCCGGGACACACAAGAGACCCAGTACTTC.

This clonotype was observed at least ten times. The chain joins TRBV25-1 to TRBJ2-7; the match to TRBD1 covers 10 bases. Losses at the gene ends were 4 bases for V and 7 bases for J; bases not matched to a gene: 7. CDR3 length equals 14 residues. Germline V gene data show CDR1 as MGHDK and CDR2 as SYGVNS. CDR3 region: CASSGRQGASEQYF. The CDR3 bases are TGTGCCAGCAGTGGCCGACAGGGGGCGAGTGAGCAGTACTTC.

CDR3 region: CASSRPPFSGRGLNEQFF. The CDR3 nucleotides read TGTGCCAGCAGCCGTCCCCCTTTTAGCGGGAGAGGGCTCAATGAGCAGTTCTTC. V is TRBV7-9 and J is TRBJ2-1, with 9 bases lining up with TRBD2. The CDR3 loop spans 18 amino acids. Per the germline V gene, CDR1 is SEHNR and CDR2 is FQNEAQ (reference sequence). V was clipped by 5 bases and J by 6 bases; unmatched bases: 17.

This clonotype showed up many times. This chain uses TRBV4-3 with TRBJ2-1, with D possibly matching TRBD2 (6 bases). V lost 4 bases and J lost 7, with 14 bases in between. Germline assignment: CDR1 LGHNA and CDR2 YSLEER. The CDR3 spans 14 residues. The CDR3 bases are TGCGCCAGCAGCCGGGAGGCCCTTATGAATGAGCAGTTCTTC. Translated: CASSREALMNEQFF.

This rearrangement joins TRBV5-1 to TRBJ2-3; TRBD2 agrees at 14 bases. There are 16 residues in the CDR3. Trimming removed 3 bases from V and 8 bases from J; junction bases left unmatched: 8. The germline V gene has CDR1 SGHRS and CDR2 YFSETQ. The CDR3 bases are TGCGCCAGCAGCTCGGGACTAGCGGGAGCAATAGGTACGCAGTATTTT. Its translation is CASSSGLAGAIGTQYF.

This clonotype turned up a few times. The chain couples TRBV7-9 to TRBJ2-5; 11 nucleotides line up with TRBD1. CDR3 length: 16 residues. With 1 base clipped from V and 5 bases from J, the junction kept 6 bases outside the gene matches. The V gene's germline CDR1 is SEHNR and CDR2 FQNEAQ (reference sequence). CDR3 amino acids: CASSLDPGQGAETQYF. In DNA form, the CDR3 reads TGTGCCAGCAGCTTAGACCCCGGACAGGGGGCTGAGACCCAGTACTTC.

This clonotype appeared many times. The chain has TRBV6-5 and TRBJ1-1, with 8 positions matching TRBD1. CDR3 length: 18 residues. V shed 7 bases, J shed 5 bases, and the junction held 21 bases outside the gene matches. From germline, CDR1 is MNHEY and CDR2 SVGAGI. CDR3 nucleotides: TGTGCCAGCAAGACTACGGACAGGGTGGAGGCCTGGATGACTGAAGCTTTCTTT. Amino acids: CASKTTDRVEAWMTEAFF.

This clonotype was counted ten times or more. This chain uses TRBV12-3 or TRBV12-4 with TRBJ2-1; tentatively, D is TRBD2 (5 bases). The CDR3 has 15 residues. Trimming took 1 base from V and 9 from J, leaving 16 bases between them. The CDR3 nucleotides are TGTGCCAGCAGTTTAGGCCTTGGGAGCTATAGTGAGCAGTTCTTC. Protein product: CASSLGLGSYSEQFF.

The V call is TRBV10-1, the J call TRBJ2-3, with D possibly being TRBD1 (5 bases). Trimming shortened V by 3 bases and J by 1 base, and 11 bases separated the two germline ends. Germline loops: CDR1 WNHNN, CDR2 SYGVQD (reference sequence). This CDR3 is built from 15 residues. The CDR3 is CASSDVWGGTDTQYF. CDR3 sequence (DNA): TGCGCCAGCAGTGATGTCTGGGGCGGCACAGATACGCAGTATTTT.

At least ten counts were recorded for this clonotype. The chain is built from TRBV11-1 and TRBJ2-2, with TRBD2 as a possible D gene (6 bases). V was clipped by 3 bases and J by 5 bases, with 10 bases between them. Germline V gene sequence: CDR1 SGHAT, CDR2 FQDESV (reference sequence). The CDR3 sequence is 14 residues long. The CDR3 sequence is CASSFTGRTGELFF. CDR3 nucleotides: TGTGCCAGCAGCTTCACCGGGAGAACCGGGGAGCTGTTTTTT. Full variable domain (outside the CDR3, taken from reference TRBV11-1 and TRBJ2-2): EAEVAQSPRYKITEKSQAVAFWCDPISGHATLYWYRQILGQGPELLVQFQDESVVDDSQLPKDRFSAERLKGVDSTLKIQPAELGDSAMYLCASSFTGRTGELFFGEGSRLTVL.

At least ten counts were recorded for this clonotype. The chain carries TRBV12-3 or TRBV12-4 and TRBJ2-1; 9 bases map to TRBD2. This CDR3 has 14 amino acids. V was clipped by 6 bases and J by 5 bases; unmatched bases: 5. In DNA, the CDR3 is TGTGCCAGCAGCGTTAGCGGGGGTGACAATGAGCAGTTCTTC. It translates to CASSVSGGDNEQFF.

This clonotype was counted ten times or more. The V gene is TRBV4-3, the J gene TRBJ1-1; D is unclear. Trimming took 1 base from V and 2 from J, leaving 11 bases between them. The CDR3 totals 15 residues. The germline V gene has CDR1 LGHNA and CDR2 YSLEER. CDR3 amino acids: CASSQARPLNTEAFF. CDR3 in DNA: TGCGCCAGCAGCCAAGCTAGGCCGCTCAACACTGAAGCTTTCTTT.

This clonotype has ten or more counts. The chain has TRBV24-1 and TRBJ2-2, with 10 nucleotides matching TRBD1. Trimming at V came to 7 bases and at J to 4 bases, leaving 5 bases not matched to a gene. Germline-derived CDR1 and CDR2 are KGHDR and SFDVKD. This CDR3 region has 15 residues. The CDR3 loop reads CATRGDRGSTGELFF. In nucleotides, the CDR3 is TGTGCCACCAGAGGGGACAGGGGAAGCACCGGGGAGCTGTTTTTT.

This clonotype has at least ten counts. V and J are TRBV6-5 and TRBJ2-2; TRBD2 might be the D (5 bases). The length of the CDR3 is 16 residues. Germline V gives CDR1 MNHEY, CDR2 SVGAGI. Trimming pared 6 bases from V and 5 bases from J, leaving 19 bases between. Here the CDR3 DNA reads TGTGCCAGCAGGTGGTCGGCCGCCGAGGGAACCGGGGAGCTGTTTTTT. It codes for CASRWSAAEGTGELFF.

The chain combines TRBV27 with TRBJ2-1, with 7 bases that match TRBD2. The CDR3 loop spans 16 amino acids. The ends lost 2 bases at V and 1 base at J; junction bases unmatched: 5. CDR1 and CDR2 (germline): MNHEY, SMNVEV (reference sequence). CDR3 protein: CASSLGGSHSYNEQFF. The CDR3, as DNA: TGTGCCAGCAGTTTAGGCGGGAGTCATTCCTACAATGAGCAGTTCTTC.

A few counts support this clonotype. This chain connects TRBV11-3 to TRBJ2-7; either TRBD1 or TRBD2 may fit D (5 bases each). V was pared by 0 bases and J by 3 bases, with 18 bases between. The CDR3 sequence is 17 residues long. Germline CDR1 SGHNT, CDR2 YENEEA. CDR3 region: CASSLDIDQGRHYEQYF. DNA of the CDR3: TGTGCCAGCAGCTTAGATATTGATCAGGGACGGCACTACGAGCAGTACTTC.

The table lists this clonotype with a few counts. The chain has TRBV30 and TRBJ2-3; 8 bases agree with TRBD1. This CDR3 contains 12 residues. Germline V gene lookup returns CDR1 GTSNPN and CDR2 SVGIG (reference sequence). The V gene end was trimmed by 5 bases and the J gene end by 4 bases; junction bases not matched to a gene: 2. Written as DNA, the CDR3 is TGTGCCTGGGGACAGGGCGCAGATACGCAGTATTTT. Its translation is CAWGQGADTQYF.

In this sample, this clonotype turned up many times. The chain is built from TRBV2 and TRBJ2-5, with D possibly TRBD1 on 7 matching bases. V was trimmed by 8 bases and J by 14 bases, leaving 15 bases between them. This CDR3 has 10 amino acids. The germline gives CDR1 SNHLY, CDR2 FYNNEI. CDR3 protein: CASGGTEPYF. As DNA, the CDR3 is TGTGCCAGCGGAGGGACAGAACCATACTTC.

The chain combines TRBV30 with TRBJ2-1; 11 nucleotides match TRBD1. Germline V gene sequence: CDR1 GTSNPN, CDR2 SVGIG (reference sequence). The CDR3 covers 15 residues. V gave up 3 bases and J gave up 3 bases; unmatched junction bases: 4. CDR3 coding DNA: TGTGCCTGGAGCACCGGGACAGGGGGCTACAATGAGCAGTTCTTC. This translates into CAWSTGTGGYNEQFF.

This clonotype has a count of ten or more. The rearrangement uses TRBV29-1 and TRBJ2-6; perhaps TRBD2 as D (7 bases). V was clipped by 0 bases and J by 1 base, with 25 bases between them. The CDR3 length is 21 residues. The germline V gene encodes CDR1 SQVTM and CDR2 ANQGSEA. CDR3 residues: CSVEDRGASGGQISGANVLTF. The CDR3 bases are TGCAGCGTTGAAGATCGGGGGGCGTCAGGAGGCCAAATTTCTGGGGCCAACGTCCTGACTTTC.